Listed here are 21 T cell receptor beta chains from one sample, sequenced in a study of CD8 T cells in ankylosing spondylitis. General study results and limits: Blood from ankylosing spondylitis patients appeared to carry a characteristic roughly 8-variant TCR beta motif.

The antigens for these receptors are not known. TCRdb re-derived calls from the 5' RACE reads in MiXCR, one entry per CDR3 protein. Among around 440,000 distinct CDR3 sequences, 15% to 20% were seen once, and the ten largest hold just over 1%. Sequenced input: blood, either unsorted or a sorted T cell fraction (not recorded which). The source is a male donor with ankylosing spondylitis.

The chain has TRBV7-9 and TRBJ2-5; no clear D. This CDR3 contains 15 residues. Trimming left V 0 bases short and J 1 base short, with 9 bases between. CDR1 is SEHNR and CDR2 is FQNEAQ in the germline V gene (reference sequence). DNA for the CDR3: TGTGCCAGCAGCTTAGCTTTGGGTCCCCAAGAGACCCAGTACTTC. It encodes CASSLALGPQETQYF.

The chain is built from TRBV20-1 and TRBJ2-1, with 9 nucleotides matching TRBD2. CDR1 is DFQATT, CDR2 SNEGSKA, per germline (reference sequence). V lost 5 bases to trimming and J lost 6 bases; unmatched junction nucleotides: 8. The CDR3 spans 14 residues. The CDR3 sequence: CSAPGTSSPNEQFF. The CDR3 coding sequence is TGCAGTGCTCCCGGGACTAGCAGTCCCAATGAGCAGTTCTTC.

The chain employs TRBV20-1 and TRBJ1-2; D gene ambiguous. In germline, CDR1 is DFQATT, CDR2 SNEGSKA (reference sequence). The CDR3 runs to 14 residues. V was pared by 4 bases and J by 4 bases, with 16 bases between. In nucleotides, the CDR3 is TGCAGTGCTACCGGACCCAGAATCGGCTATGGCTACACCTTC. This translates into CSATGPRIGYGYTF.

J is TRBJ2-3 and V is TRBV3-1, with TRBD1 as a possible D gene (5 bases). In germline, CDR1 is LGHDT, CDR2 YNNKEL (reference sequence). The CDR3 loop spans 14 amino acids. V lost 4 bases to trimming and J lost 4 bases, with 12 bases between them. This CDR3 reads CASSRGLTADTQYF. The CDR3, as DNA: TGTGCCAGCAGCCGGGGCTTGACCGCAGATACGCAGTATTTT.

V usage is TRBV5-1 and J usage is TRBJ2-6; D remains ambiguous. The CDR3 length is 16 residues. Germline CDR1 reads SGHRS; CDR2 reads YFSETQ. V was clipped by 2 bases and J by 0 bases, with 9 bases between them. CDR3 nucleotide sequence: TGCGCCAGCAGCTTACGGGTGACCTCTGGGGCCAACGTCCTGACTTTC. This translates into CASSLRVTSGANVLTF.

The CDR3 DNA reads as TGTGCCAGCAGCCGGGACGTAGATCGGGAAAAACTGTTTTTT. This gives the protein CASSRDVDREKLFF. The chain recombines TRBV2 with TRBJ1-4; D might be TRBD1 (5 bases). This CDR3 is 14 amino acids long. Trimming cost V 6 bases and J 8 bases, with 16 bases left between them. Germline CDR1 reads SNHLY; CDR2 reads FYNNEI.

J is TRBJ1-3 and V is TRBV12-3 or TRBV12-4, with D perhaps TRBD1 (5 bases). The V end lost 9 bases, the J end lost 0 bases, and 24 bases lay between the germline ends. The length of the CDR3 is 18 residues. The CDR3 spells CASNNPRSGGDSGNTIYF. CDR3 in DNA: TGTGCCAGTAATAATCCTAGGTCGGGGGGAGACTCTGGAAACACCATATATTTT.

The chain recombines TRBV9 with TRBJ1-2; possibly TRBD1 for D (5 bases). CDR1 and CDR2 from the germline V gene are SGDLS and YYNGEE. V was cut by 3 bases and J by 0 bases, with 9 bases left in between. CDR3 length: 14 amino acids. CDR3 coding DNA: TGTGCCAGCAGCGCAGACAGAGCTAACTATGGCTACACCTTC. It encodes CASSADRANYGYTF.

This clonotype was counted between two and nine times. V usage is TRBV20-1 and J usage is TRBJ2-2; a weak D match, TRBD2 (5 bases). Trimming shortened V by 4 bases and J by 1 base, and 10 bases separated the two germline ends. Germline CDR1 is DFQATT and CDR2 is SNEGSKA (reference sequence). This CDR3 region has 14 residues. This CDR3 is CSAMGSENTGELFF. The DNA of the CDR3 is TGCAGTGCTATGGGTAGCGAGAACACCGGGGAGCTGTTTTTT.

The chain carries TRBV5-6 and TRBJ1-6, with a tentative D call TRBD1 (5 bases). Germline assignment: CDR1 SGHDT and CDR2 YYEEEE. V dropped 4 bases and J dropped 8 bases, with 19 bases sitting between them. CDR3 length equals 16 residues. CDR3 DNA: TGTGCCAGCAGCCTGTCCGGGACTCCTTTTCATTCACCCCTCCACTTT. Translated: CASSLSGTPFHSPLHF.

As for this clonotype: Sequence at one end of the junction differs from germline and may be a read error. The J gene is TRBJ2-3, the V gene TRBV6-2 or TRBV6-3; no firm D call. Germline V gene lookup returns CDR1 MNHEY and CDR2 SVGEGT. The CDR3 spans 16 residues. The DNA for the CDR3 is TGTGCCAGCAGCCTCGATGGAGAAGGTCGCACAGACACGCAGTATTTT. Its translation is CASSLDGEGRTDTQYF.

This clonotype was detected a few times. The chain links TRBV20-1 to TRBJ2-3; the D gene is possibly TRBD2 (5 bases). CDR1 and CDR2 (germline): DFQATT, SNEGSKA (reference sequence). V lost 1 base and J 2 bases, leaving 16 bases between the germline ends. This CDR3 comprises 16 residues. The CDR3 is CSARGHGRGNTDTQYF. CDR3 coding DNA: TGCAGTGCTAGAGGGCACGGTCGAGGGAACACAGATACGCAGTATTTT.

This rearrangement joins TRBV27 to TRBJ2-1, with 8 bases lining up with TRBD2. With 8 bases clipped from V and 7 bases from J, the junction kept 13 bases outside the gene matches. The CDR3 has 15 amino acids. Looked up from germline, CDR1 is MNHEY and CDR2 is SMNVEV (reference sequence). The CDR3, as DNA: TGTGCCAGCTCCACCCCGGGACTAGGTAGGAATGAGCAGTTCTTC. It translates to CASSTPGLGRNEQFF.

This clonotype was picked up a small number of times. This chain uses TRBV20-1 with TRBJ2-1, with 8 bases identical to TRBD2. The germline CDR1 and CDR2 sequences are DFQATT and SNEGSKA (reference sequence). The CDR3 contains 16 residues. Trimming at V came to 0 bases and at J to 4 bases, leaving 8 bases not matched to a gene. The CDR3 coding sequence is TGCAGTGCTAGAGATCCTGGCGGGGGGTCGTACAATGAGCAGTTCTTC. Translating it yields CSARDPGGGSYNEQFF.

This sequence joins TRBV6-2 or TRBV6-3 and TRBJ1-1; D perhaps matches TRBD1 (5 bases). CDR1 MNHEY and CDR2 SVGEGT come from the germline V gene. Trimming removed 0 bases from V and 5 bases from J, with 10 bases in between. The CDR3 spans 14 residues. The CDR3 DNA is TGTGCCAGCAGTTACTCGAAGGGGTGGACTGAAGCTTTCTTT. It is translated as CASSYSKGWTEAFF.

This clonotype was found once. The chain has TRBV3-1 and TRBJ2-3; TRBD2 matches at 7 bases. V trimming: 7 bases; J trimming: 1 base; junction bases outside the gene matches: 8. Germline V lookup: CDR1 LGHDT, CDR2 YNNKEL (reference sequence). CDR3 length equals 15 residues. CDR3 region: CASNLGTTRTDTQYF. CDR3 bases: TGTGCCAGCAACCTAGGGACTACTCGCACAGATACGCAGTATTTT.

This clonotype was observed a handful of times. V usage is TRBV7-8 and J usage is TRBJ1-1; 9 nucleotides line up with TRBD1. Per germline, CDR1 SGHVS and CDR2 FQNEAQ. The CDR3 spans 15 residues. V lost 0 bases to trimming and J lost 4 bases; unmatched junction nucleotides: 3. Here the CDR3 reads CASSLADRGSTEAFF. CDR3 nucleotide sequence: TGTGCCAGCAGCTTAGCAGACAGGGGGAGCACTGAAGCTTTCTTT. Looking up the rest from reference TRBV7-8 and TRBJ1-1 gives the full variable domain: GAGVSQSPRYKVAKRGQDVALRCDPISGHVSLFWYQQALGQGPEFLTYFQNEAQLDKSGLPSDRFFAERPEGSVSTLKIQRTQQEDSAVYLCASSLADRGSTEAFFGQGTRLTVV.

There are many counts of this clonotype. V and J are TRBV6-2 or TRBV6-3 and TRBJ2-1; D is unclear. The V end was cut by 6 bases, the J end by 9 bases, with 18 bases between. The length of the CDR3 is 14 residues. The germline CDR1 and CDR2 sequences are MNHEY and SVGEGT. The CDR3 protein is CASSPPGTPSEQFF. The CDR3 nucleotides are TGTGCCAGCAGCCCACCGGGCACCCCCAGTGAGCAGTTCTTC.

This clonotype came up a few times. Possible read error: a much larger clone is one base away. The rearrangement joins TRBV6-1 to TRBJ1-1, with D possibly being TRBD1 (5 bases). CDR1 is MNHNS, CDR2 SASEGT, per germline. V lost 6 bases to trimming and J lost 0 bases, with 11 bases between them. The CDR3 is 14 amino acids. CDR3 sequence reads: CASRTGTVNTEAFF. CDR3 nucleotide sequence: TGTGCCAGCAGGACCGGGACGGTGAACACTGAAGCTTTCTTT.

The chain joins TRBV5-4 to TRBJ1-2, with D tentatively TRBD1 (5 bases). The CDR3 extends over 14 amino acids. Trimming took off 4 bases at V and 7 bases at J, with 17 bases between the two ends. Germline values: CDR1 SGHNT, CDR2 YYREEE (reference sequence). The CDR3 DNA reads as TGTGCCAGCAGCCGGGGGGACCTCCGTCCTGGCTACACCTTC. Its translation is CASSRGDLRPGYTF.

This clonotype was found many times. The gene calls are TRBV4-1 and TRBJ2-7; 9 bases match TRBD2. Per germline, CDR1 MGHRA and CDR2 YSYEKL. This CDR3 region has 15 residues. V shed 1 base and J 0 bases; nucleotides not matched to a gene: 1. The CDR3 bases are TGCGCCAGCAGCCAAGGACTAGCGGTCTCCTACGAGCAGTACTTC. Amino acids: CASSQGLAVSYEQYF.